Below are 7 T cell receptor beta chains sequenced from a single sample in a study of shared clonotypes between healthy human individuals. Clones were sequenced by immunoSEQ multiplex PCR, and TCRdb holds only the in-frame ones, with some missing. The data show around 2.5 million clones, approximately 93% seen once. The sequencing input was naive CD4+ T cells from PBMCs. Described subset: CD45RA+ positively selected. All receptors derive from a man aged 18-30 years in good health. Some clones in this sample may be carry-over from other donors' samples.

This chain connects TRBV2 to TRBJ1-2, with D unresolved. V lost 1 base and J lost 4, with 13 bases in between. Germline V gene sequence: CDR1 SNHLY, CDR2 FYNNEI. CDR3 size: 15 residues. CDR3 coding DNA: TGTGCCAGCAGTGAAGACTCCCTAGGCAGCTATGGCTACACCTTC. It encodes CASSEDSLGSYGYTF. The full variable domain, rest sourced from reference TRBV2 and TRBJ1-2, is EPEVTQTPSHQVTQMGQEVILRCVPISNHLYFYWYRQILGQKVEFLVSFYNNEISEKSEIFDDQFSVERPDGSNFTLKIRSTKLEDSAMYFCASSEDSLGSYGYTFGSGTRLTVV.

The chain uses TRBV29-1 and TRBJ2-1; D remains ambiguous. The CDR3 is 12 residues long. V shed 2 bases and J shed 10 bases, with 12 bases lying between them. The germline CDR1 and CDR2 sequences are SQVTM and ANQGSEA. The CDR3 here is CSVEWRSGEQFF. CDR3 sequence (DNA): TGCAGCGTTGAATGGCGGTCCGGGGAGCAGTTCTTC.

The V call is TRBV28, the J call TRBJ1-4, with TRBD1 as a possible D gene (6 bases). Germline values: CDR1 MDHEN, CDR2 SYDVKM. The V end lost 6 bases, the J end lost 7 bases, and 18 bases lay between the germline ends. The CDR3 is 15 amino acids. CDR3 bases: TGTGCCAGCAGCGGTACAGGGACGACTCTTGAAAAACTGTTTTTT. This encodes CASSGTGTTLEKLFF.

The V gene is TRBV7-3, the J gene TRBJ1-1, with D possibly being TRBD1 (5 bases). Between the trimmed V and J ends, which lost 5 bases and 8 bases, there was a span of 15 bases. This CDR3 is 13 amino acids long. Germline CDR1 reads SGHTA; CDR2 reads FQGTGA. CDR3 region: CASSRTGREEAFF. CDR3 DNA sequence: TGTGCCAGCAGCCGCACGGGACGGGAGGAAGCTTTCTTT.

The chain combines TRBV5-1 with TRBJ2-7; 8 bases are a match to TRBD1. Per the germline V gene, CDR1 is SGHRS and CDR2 is YFSETQ. The CDR3 is 17 amino acids. With V trimmed by 3 bases and J by 0 bases, 11 bases remained unmatched. The DNA for the CDR3 is TGCGCCAGCAGCTCTGAACCGACTGGGACAGGCTCCTACGAGCAGTACTTC. Amino acids: CASSSEPTGTGSYEQYF.

The chain joins TRBV19 to TRBJ2-7; a possible D gene is TRBD2 (6 bases). Trimming cost V 3 bases and J 6 bases, with 12 bases left between them. CDR3 length: 13 amino acids. The germline V gene encodes CDR1 LNHDA and CDR2 SQIVND (reference sequence). Written as DNA, the CDR3 is TGTGCCAGTAGTATCGGTAGGCGGGGCGAGCAGTACTTC. Residues: CASSIGRRGEQYF.

About this clone itself: A junction end diverges from the germline sequence, so it may reflect a read error. CDR3 sequence reads: CASSPGPLNAEAFF. CDR3 in DNA: TGTGCCAGCAGCCCCGGCCCGTTGAACGCTGAAGCTTTCTTT. The chain carries TRBV9 and TRBJ1-1; D is undetermined. Germline CDR1 and CDR2: SGDLS and YYNGEE. The CDR3 contains 14 residues.